This note documents a single T cell receptor beta chain sequence. The entry originates in a study of tumor-infiltrating lymphocytes in oesophageal squamous cell carcinoma. MiXCR, applied by TCRdb to the PCR reads, yields one record per CDR3 protein. The table lists 15,000 or so distinct CDR3 sequences, about 55% of them singletons, with 28% in the top ten. With 7 bases removed from V and 2 bases from J, the gap between germline ends came to 11 bases. Germline values: CDR1 MNHGY, CDR2 SAAAGT. The length of the CDR3 is 13 residues. Sample: esophageal tumor tissue. This sequence was found in a female donor with esophageal squamous cell carcinoma. The chain employs TRBV6-8 and TRBJ2-5; D gene ambiguous. The CDR3 here is CASTRGGQETQYF. The DNA of the CDR3 is TGTGCCAGCACCCGAGGCGGACAAGAGACCCAGTACTTC.